A single sample is the source of the 10 T cell receptor beta chains below, sequenced in a study of blood T cell repertoires in COVID-19. The data were produced by immunoSEQ multiplex PCR, yet TCRdb's version contains in-frame clones alone and is incomplete. The sample lists 140,000 to 150,000 clones, roughly 79% occurring once. The sequenced sample was peripheral blood. These receptors all come from a human donor with acute or convalescent COVID-19. The donor label of this sample is uncertain.

This clone appeared a few times. This chain joins TRBV28 and TRBJ1-3; weak D call: TRBD1 (6 bases). Germline V lookup: CDR1 MDHEN, CDR2 SYDVKM. V was cut by 3 bases and J by 5 bases, with 14 bases left in between. This CDR3 has 15 amino acids. The CDR3 DNA is TGTGCCAGCAGTTTCGCCACAGGGTTGAGAAACACCATATATTTT. Protein: CASSFATGLRNTIYF.

The chain uses TRBV7-9 and TRBJ2-1; D is uncertain. Germline CDR1 reads SEHNR; CDR2 reads FQNEAQ (reference sequence). There are 13 residues in the CDR3. V was cut by 5 bases and J by 4 bases, with 9 bases left in between. CDR3 sequence: CASSTRGYNEQFF. The CDR3, as DNA: TGTGCCAGCAGCACCCGCGGTTACAATGAGCAGTTCTTC. The whole variable domain, remainder taken from reference TRBV7-9 and TRBJ2-1, is DTGVSQNPRHKITKRGQNVTFRCDPISEHNRLYWYRQTLGQGPEFLTYFQNEAQLEKSRLLSDRFSAERPKGSFSTLEIQRTEQGDSAMYLCASSTRGYNEQFFGPGTRLTVL.

The chain carries TRBV2 and TRBJ1-1; 7 bases align to TRBD1. The ends lost 5 bases at V and 6 bases at J; junction bases unmatched: 6. The CDR3 sequence is 13 residues long. Germline CDR1 is SNHLY and CDR2 is FYNNEI. The CDR3 nucleotides are TGTGCCAGCAGTCCAGGGGGAACGGCTGAAGCTTTCTTT. It yields the protein CASSPGGTAEAFF.

The chain employs TRBV11-1 and TRBJ1-6, with D unresolved. The CDR3 is 14 amino acids. Germline-derived CDR1 and CDR2 are SGHAT and FQDESV (reference sequence). The ends were cut back, 3 bases at V and 5 bases at J, with 8 bases in the middle. The CDR3 DNA is TGTGCCAGCAGCTTCCTCGTTAATAATTCACCCCTCCACTTT. This translates into CASSFLVNNSPLHF.

The chain combines TRBV27 with TRBJ2-2; D unresolved. V dropped 6 bases and J dropped 1 base, with 9 bases sitting between them. Germline V CDR1 and CDR2: MNHEY, SMNVEV (reference sequence). The CDR3 covers 14 residues. In DNA form, the CDR3 reads TGTGCCAGCAGCTACGCAGGGAACACCGGGGAGCTGTTTTTT. Translating it yields CASSYAGNTGELFF.

This chain connects TRBV6-5 to TRBJ2-2; D is undetermined. The CDR3 extends over 13 amino acids. The V gene's germline CDR1 is MNHEY and CDR2 SVGAGI. The germline V and J ends were trimmed by 6 bases and 2 bases, with 7 bases remaining between them. The CDR3 here is CASSMANTGELFF. The CDR3 coding sequence is TGTGCCAGCAGCATGGCTAACACCGGGGAGCTGTTTTTT.

The chain uses TRBV27 and TRBJ2-1, with 12 positions matching TRBD2. Germline CDR1 and CDR2: MNHEY and SMNVEV (reference sequence). Losses at the gene ends were 7 bases for V and 6 bases for J; bases not matched to a gene: 7. The CDR3 runs to 15 residues. The CDR3 DNA sequence: TGTGCCAGCACCGCCACTAGCGGGGGGCTCAATGAGCAGTTCTTC. Translation gives CASTATSGGLNEQFF.

The CDR3 is CASSDWAGRTTEAFF. In nucleotides, the CDR3 is TGTGCCAGCAGTGATTGGGCAGGGAGGACCACTGAAGCTTTCTTT. The chain employs TRBV6-1 and TRBJ1-1, with a possible D match to TRBD1 (5 bases). The CDR3 has 15 amino acids. Germline lookup yields CDR1 MNHNS and CDR2 SASEGT. V was pared by 3 bases and J by 4 bases, with 15 bases between.

The chain joins TRBV3-1 (or the pseudogene TRBV3-2) to TRBJ2-7, with D maybe TRBD1 (5 bases). The CDR3 has 13 amino acids. Germline CDR1 and CDR2: LGHDT and YNNKEL (reference sequence). The germline V and J ends were trimmed by 4 bases and 3 bases, with 10 bases remaining between them. The CDR3 loop reads CASSLGQFYEQYF. DNA of the CDR3: TGTGCCAGCAGCCTTGGACAATTCTACGAGCAGTACTTC.

The rearrangement joins TRBV7-8 to TRBJ1-1; no clear D gene. Trimming shortened V by 0 bases and J by 2 bases, and 4 bases separated the two germline ends. This CDR3 is built from 13 residues. Germline values: CDR1 SGHVS, CDR2 FQNEAQ. The CDR3 nucleotides are TGTGCCAGCAGCTTAGCCCTAAACACTGAAGCTTTCTTT. It yields the protein CASSLALNTEAFF.